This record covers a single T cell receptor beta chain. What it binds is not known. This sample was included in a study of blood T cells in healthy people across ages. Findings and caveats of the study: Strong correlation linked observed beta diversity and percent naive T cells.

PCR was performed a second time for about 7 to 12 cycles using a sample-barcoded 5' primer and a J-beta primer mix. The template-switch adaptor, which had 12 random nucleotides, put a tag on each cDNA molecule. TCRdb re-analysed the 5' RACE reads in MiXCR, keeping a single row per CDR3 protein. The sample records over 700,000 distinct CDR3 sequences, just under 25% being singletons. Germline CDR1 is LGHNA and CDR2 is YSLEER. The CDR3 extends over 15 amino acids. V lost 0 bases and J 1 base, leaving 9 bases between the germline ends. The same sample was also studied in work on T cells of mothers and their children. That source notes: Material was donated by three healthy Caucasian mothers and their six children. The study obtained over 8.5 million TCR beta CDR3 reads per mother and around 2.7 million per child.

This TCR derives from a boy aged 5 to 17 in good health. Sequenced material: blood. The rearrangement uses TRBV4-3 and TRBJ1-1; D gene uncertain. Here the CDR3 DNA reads TGCGCCAGCAGCCAAGATGGCAGCTGGAACACTGAAGCTTTCTTT. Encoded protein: CASSQDGSWNTEAFF.